The rows below give T cell receptor beta chains drawn from one sample of a study of cytomegalovirus exposure and HLA in healthy donors. Using immunoSEQ multiplex PCR, the repertoire was profiled, and TCRdb retains in-frame clones only, with some absent. Of about 160,000 clones in the sample, approximately 80% were seen once. Sequencing input: PBMCs. The origin of the receptors is a woman between 18 and 29 years old in good health and CMV-seronegative. Both conserved end residues are part of each CDR3. Each record gives: J gene, V gene, clone size, D gene, CDR3 protein, CDR3 DNA. The D gene is left open where the match is weak. Clone size is stated in some rows and not others, as once, few, many or a class when expanded.

>TRBJ2-7|TRBV5-8|.|TRBD2
CASSSGLAGVEQYF
TGTGCCAGCAGCTCGGGACTAGCGGGGGTCGAGCAGTACTTC
>TRBJ1-2|TRBV5-1|.|.
CASSLTGDNYGYTF
TGCGCCAGCAGCTTGACAGGTGATAACTATGGCTACACCTTC
>TRBJ1-4|TRBV29-1|once|TRBD1
CSVWTGNEKLFF
TGCAGCGTTTGGACAGGGAATGAAAAACTGTTTTTT
>TRBJ1-1|TRBV5-1|.|.
CASSLGLDILNTEAFF
TGCGCCAGCAGCTTGGGTTTGGACATTCTGAACACTGAAGCTTTCTTT
>TRBJ2-5|TRBV5-6|.|.
CASRRGEETQYF
TGTGCCAGCAGAAGGGGCGAGGAGACCCAGTACTTC
>TRBJ1-2|TRBV25-1|.|.
CASRRQGNYGYTF
TGTGCCAGCAGGCGCCAGGGGAACTATGGCTACACCTTC
>TRBJ1-1|TRBV14|many|.
CASGQAAAEAFF
TGTGCCAGCGGGCAGGCAGCCGCTGAAGCTTTCTTT
>TRBJ1-1|TRBV4-2|.|TRBD1
CASSQAGQGAEAFF
TGTGCCAGCAGCCAAGCGGGACAGGGGGCTGAAGCTTTCTTT
>TRBJ2-6|TRBV28|once|TRBD1
CASSPGTGADGANVLTF
TGTGCCAGCAGTCCCGGGACAGGGGCCGACGGGGCCAACGTCCTGACTTTC
>TRBJ1-2|TRBV7-9|.|TRBD1
CASSFSGTDYGYTF
TGTGCCAGCAGCTTTTCCGGGACAGACTATGGCTACACCTTC
>TRBJ2-1|TRBV5-4|.|TRBD1
CASSLQGRDEQFF
TGTGCCAGCAGCTTACAGGGGCGGGATGAGCAGTTCTTC
>TRBJ2-5|TRBV10-2|few|.
CATSQGRVAETQYF
TGCGCCACCTCCCAGGGTAGAGTGGCAGAGACCCAGTACTTC
>TRBJ1-2|TRBV19|.|.
CASRNRVSRYGYTF
TGTGCCAGTAGAAACAGGGTCTCTAGGTATGGCTACACCTTC
>TRBJ1-1|TRBV25-1|.|.
CASSEPSIPEAFF
TGTGCCAGCAGTGAACCCAGTATCCCTGAAGCTTTCTTT
>TRBJ2-1|TRBV23-1|.|.
CASSQSCGTRALNEQFF
TGCGCCAGCAGTCAATCCTGCGGGACTCGTGCCCTCAATGAGCAGTTCTTC
>TRBJ2-3|TRBV6-4|.|TRBD2
CASSVTSGGTDTQYF
TGTGCCAGCAGTGTTACTAGCGGGGGCACAGATACGCAGTATTTT
>TRBJ1-2|TRBV4-1|few|TRBD1
CASSQDVRTGIPNYGYTF
TGCGCCAGCAGCCAAGATGTGCGGACAGGGATCCCAAACTATGGCTACACCTTC
>TRBJ2-3|TRBV6-6|.|.
CASSYSLSTDTQYF
TGTGCCAGCAGTTACTCTCTTTCCACAGATACGCAGTATTTT
>TRBJ2-6|TRBV2|.|TRBD1
CASSEAGQGFSGANGLTF
TGTGCCAGCAGTGAAGCCGGACAGGGTTTCTCTGGGGCCAACGGCCTGACTTTC
>TRBJ1-3|TRBV15|.|.
CATSRDGGGSGNTIYF
TGTGCCACCAGCAGAGATGGCGGCGGCTCTGGAAACACCATATATTTT
>TRBJ1-4|TRBV7-9|.|.
CSSSPLEGRPNEKLFF
TGTTCCAGCAGCCCCCTGGAGGGGAGGCCTAATGAAAAACTGTTTTTT
>TRBJ1-1|TRBV10-3|few|.
CAISEGQPLNTEAFF
TGTGCCATCAGTGAGGGACAGCCATTGAACACTGAAGCTTTCTTT
>TRBJ2-1|TRBV7-2|.|TRBD2
CASRPTLAGGRFF
TGTGCCAGCAGACCCACACTAGCGGGGGGTCGGTTCTTC
>TRBJ1-3|TRBV19|few|TRBD1
CASGSLNRGPSGNTIYF
TGTGCCAGCGGGAGTTTGAACAGGGGGCCCTCTGGAAACACCATATATTTT
>TRBJ2-7|TRBV5-4|few|TRBD1
CASSLRQGLSYEQYF
TGTGCCAGCAGCCTCAGACAGGGGCTATCCTACGAGCAGTACTTC
>TRBJ1-1|TRBV5-1|.|TRBD1
CASSLIGTDITEAFF
TGCGCCAGCAGCTTGATTGGGACAGATATCACTGAAGCTTTCTTT
>TRBJ1-2|TRBV28|.|TRBD1
CASSLGGQGASYGYTF
TGTGCCAGCAGTTTAGGAGGACAGGGGGCTTCATATGGCTACACCTTC
>TRBJ1-1|TRBV11-1|.|.
CASSDFTGYHTEAFF
TGTGCCAGCAGCGATTTCACAGGTTACCACACTGAAGCTTTCTTT
>TRBJ1-5|TRBV7-9|.|.
CSSSLDGRDSNQPQHF
TGTTCCAGCAGCTTAGACGGCAGGGATAGCAATCAGCCCCAGCATTTT